This entry lists 20 T cell receptor beta chains sequenced from one sample in a study of cytomegalovirus exposure and HLA in healthy donors. The study ran its PCR with 60 Vbeta and 13 Jbeta primers. Clones were read by immunoSEQ multiplex PCR, and TCRdb kept only the in-frame ones, dropping some. Its clone listing holds fewer than 85,000 clones. Specimen: PBMCs. Receptors originate from a female donor in good health and CMV-seropositive.

This sequence joins TRBV10-3 and TRBJ2-7, with 8 bases matching TRBD2. The CDR3 runs 13 residues. Trimming cost V 3 bases and J 9 bases; bases outside gene matches: 7. CDR1 and CDR2 from the germline V gene are ENHRY and SYGVKD. The CDR3 reads CAISDGREERQYF. The DNA for the CDR3 is TGTGCCATCAGTGACGGGCGGGAGGAACGGCAGTACTTC.

The chain combines TRBV29-1 with TRBJ2-7; 11 bases map to TRBD1. Germline V gene sequence: CDR1 SQVTM, CDR2 ANQGSEA. CDR3 size: 14 residues. J was trimmed by 4 bases and V by 6 bases; bases with no gene match: 8. DNA of the CDR3: TGCAGCGTCGCGGGCGGGACAGGGGGTTACGAGCAGTACTTC. Its protein is CSVAGGTGGYEQYF.

J is TRBJ2-7 and V is TRBV18, with 7 bases fitting TRBD1. Trimming removed 6 bases from V and 6 bases from J; junction bases left unmatched: 8. The germline V gene encodes CDR1 KGHSH and CDR2 LQKENI. This CDR3 region has 13 residues. The CDR3: CASSQGTAREQYF. In DNA form, the CDR3 reads TGTGCCAGCTCCCAGGGGACAGCTCGCGAGCAGTACTTC.

The chain couples TRBV7-3 to TRBJ2-3, with D possibly being TRBD2 (6 bases). The CDR3 has 14 amino acids. Germline lookup yields CDR1 SGHTA and CDR2 FQGTGA. V shed 2 bases and J shed 1 base, with 7 bases lying between them. Written as DNA, the CDR3 is TGTGCCAGCAGCTTATCGGGGGGCACAGATACGCAGTATTTT. Its translation is CASSLSGGTDTQYF.

This chain joins TRBV18 and TRBJ2-1; TRBD2 agrees at 13 bases. Germline V CDR1 and CDR2: KGHSH, LQKENI. With 6 bases clipped from V and 8 bases from J, the junction kept 7 bases outside the gene matches. CDR3 length equals 15 residues. The CDR3 loop reads CASSYGTSGTDEQFF. The DNA of the CDR3 is TGTGCCAGCTCCTACGGGACTAGCGGGACGGATGAGCAGTTCTTC.

V and J are TRBV6-5 and TRBJ1-5; D not certain. CDR3 length: 13 residues. V was pared by 0 bases and J by 6 bases, with 6 bases between. Germline values: CDR1 MNHEY, CDR2 SVGAGI. CDR3: CASSYSGVQPQHF. As DNA, the CDR3 is TGTGCCAGCAGTTACTCCGGGGTTCAGCCCCAGCATTTT.

The chain carries TRBV7-6 and TRBJ2-3, with TRBD1 identical over 8 bases. CDR3 length: 16 amino acids. Germline V gene lookup returns CDR1 SGHVS and CDR2 FNYEAQ. Trimming removed 2 bases from V and 3 bases from J; junction bases left unmatched: 7. CDR3 in amino acids: CASSLIGQGATDTQYF. CDR3 in DNA: TGTGCCAGCAGCTTAATCGGCCAGGGGGCTACAGATACGCAGTATTTT.

This chain links TRBV28 with TRBJ2-2, with 9 positions matching TRBD1. Germline CDR1 reads MDHEN; CDR2 reads SYDVKM. The V and J ends lost 6 bases and 4 bases, in that order; junction bases with no gene match: 9. The CDR3 runs to 16 residues. This CDR3 is CASSLLTGGVTGELFF. The CDR3 DNA is TGTGCCAGCAGCCTTCTGACAGGGGGAGTCACCGGGGAGCTGTTTTTT.

This sequence joins TRBV7-9 and TRBJ2-3, with D maybe TRBD2 (6 bases). Trimming pared 5 bases from V and 4 bases from J, leaving 13 bases between. CDR3 size: 14 residues. Germline-derived CDR1 and CDR2 are SEHNR and FQNEAQ (reference sequence). This CDR3 reads CASSRLVGPDTQYF. For the CDR3, the DNA is TGTGCCAGCAGCAGACTAGTTGGGCCAGATACGCAGTATTTT.

The gene calls are TRBV28 and TRBJ2-7; 9 bases align to TRBD1. The CDR3 runs to 15 residues. Trimming took 6 bases from V and 3 from J; bases not matched to a gene: 9. From germline, CDR1 is MDHEN and CDR2 SYDVKM. The CDR3 reads CASRMGGTGYYEQYF. The CDR3 nucleotides are TGTGCCAGCAGGATGGGGGGGACAGGGTACTACGAGCAGTACTTC.

The rearrangement joins TRBV19 to TRBJ1-1; 8 bases match TRBD1. Germline values: CDR1 LNHDA, CDR2 SQIVND (reference sequence). The junction had 4 bases not matched to a gene; V was cut back by 4 bases and J by 0 bases. The CDR3 covers 15 residues. The CDR3 DNA sequence: TGTGCCAGTAGTAAAGGGGACAGGTTGAACACTGAAGCTTTCTTT. Its translation is CASSKGDRLNTEAFF.

V and J are TRBV6-1 and TRBJ1-4, with a possible D match to TRBD1 (5 bases). CDR3 length equals 15 residues. Trimming shortened V by 2 bases and J by 9 bases, and 16 bases separated the two germline ends. Germline V gene sequence: CDR1 MNHNS, CDR2 SASEGT. The CDR3 loop reads CASSEQRQFYQKLFF. The CDR3 coding sequence is TGTGCCAGCAGTGAACAAAGACAGTTCTACCAAAAACTGTTTTTT.

The V gene is TRBV15, the J gene TRBJ2-3, with TRBD2 matching over 7 bases. The CDR3 runs 12 residues. Trimming took 5 bases from V and 8 from J; bases not matched to a gene: 4. Germline CDR1 LNHNV, CDR2 YYDKDF (reference sequence). CDR3 nucleotides: TGTGCCACCAGCTTCCGGGAGGCTACGCAGTATTTT. It is translated as CATSFREATQYF.

The chain is built from TRBV7-9 and TRBJ2-3, with D possibly being TRBD2 (6 bases). The germline V and J ends were trimmed by 1 base and 5 bases, with 16 bases remaining between them. This CDR3 spans 16 amino acids. CDR1 SEHNR and CDR2 FQNEAQ come from the germline V gene (reference sequence). The chain's CDR3 is CASSLDTARGGDTQYF. The CDR3 DNA sequence: TGTGCCAGCAGCTTAGACACAGCGCGGGGAGGAGATACGCAGTATTTT.

The chain couples TRBV5-1 to TRBJ1-6; 7 positions agree with TRBD1. Trimming removed 5 bases from V and 5 bases from J; junction bases left unmatched: 4. This CDR3 comprises 14 residues. In germline, CDR1 is SGHRS, CDR2 YFSETQ. The CDR3 nucleotides read TGCGCCAGCAGTCAGGGGGTGGATAATTCACCCCTCCACTTT. The encoded protein is CASSQGVDNSPLHF.

The chain joins TRBV4-2 to TRBJ2-1; 14 bases agree with TRBD2. The CDR3 consists of 14 residues. CDR1 LGHNA and CDR2 YNFKEQ come from the germline V gene. Germline trimming cut 2 bases from V and 14 bases from J; bases unmatched to any gene: 5. The CDR3 loop reads CASSQPGLAGAEFF. The CDR3 nucleotides read TGTGCCAGCAGCCAACCGGGACTAGCGGGGGCCGAGTTCTTC.

The CDR3 spells CASSPDRANTIYF. CDR3 bases: TGTGCCAGCTCACCAGACAGGGCCAACACCATATATTTT. The chain recombines TRBV18 with TRBJ1-3; TRBD1 aligns across 7 bases. Germline V lookup: CDR1 KGHSH, CDR2 LQKENI. The CDR3 totals 13 residues. V was pared by 2 bases and J by 7 bases, with 2 bases of the junction left unmatched.

This chain links TRBV7-9 with TRBJ1-2; tentatively, D is TRBD1 (6 bases). V lost 5 bases and J 8 bases, leaving 18 bases between the germline ends. The CDR3 loop spans 14 amino acids. Germline V gives CDR1 SEHNR, CDR2 FQNEAQ (reference sequence). CDR3 protein: CASSVTGLTRGYTF. Written as DNA, the CDR3 is TGTGCCAGCAGCGTTACAGGGCTCACACGAGGCTACACCTTC.

The chain carries TRBV18 and TRBJ2-7; D is unresolved. V lost 0 bases, J lost 2 bases, and 5 bases lay in between. The CDR3 covers 13 residues. The germline gives CDR1 KGHSH, CDR2 LQKENI. CDR3: CASSPPVAYEQYF. CDR3 nucleotide sequence: TGTGCCAGCTCACCACCGGTAGCCTACGAGCAGTACTTC.

The chain joins TRBV14 to TRBJ1-1, with 10 bases matching TRBD1. The V gene's germline CDR1 is SGHDN and CDR2 FVKESK. Trimming cost V 5 bases and J 6 bases; bases outside gene matches: 3. There are 13 residues in the CDR3. CDR3 DNA sequence: TGTGCCAGCAGCTGGGACAGGGGTTCTGAAGCTTTCTTT. Its protein product is CASSWDRGSEAFF. The full variable domain, its missing parts supplied by reference TRBV14 and TRBJ1-1, is EAGVTQFPSHSVIEKGQTVTLRCDPISGHDNLYWYRRVMGKEIKFLLHFVKESKQDESGMPNNRFLAERTGGTYSTLKVQPAELEDSGVYFCASSWDRGSEAFFGQGTRLTVV.